The 20 T cell receptor beta chains reported below all come from one sample, sequenced in a study of T cell changes during pregnancy in multiple sclerosis. The assay was immunoSEQ multiplex PCR, and TCRdb's table has in-frame clones only and misses some. The sample lists under 75,000 clones, around 91% seen once, with about 1.3% in the top ten. This sample comprised peripheral blood, obtained in the third trimester of pregnancy. The source of these receptors is a female donor in good health, enrolled as a control in a pregnancy study.

The chain uses TRBV15 and TRBJ2-3, with 7 bases fitting TRBD1. The V and J ends lost 9 bases and 3 bases, in that order; junction bases with no gene match: 6. The CDR3 sequence is 13 residues long. CDR1 and CDR2 from the germline V gene are LNHNV and YYDKDF (reference sequence). Written as DNA, the CDR3 is TGTGCCACGAGACAGGGCCGGACAGATACGCAGTATTTT. Protein product: CATRQGRTDTQYF.

The CDR3 spells CASSVQGTAGNTIYF. In nucleotides, the CDR3 is TGTGCCAGCAGCGTACAGGGGACGGCTGGAAACACCATATATTTT. The chain is built from TRBV9 and TRBJ1-3; D is perhaps TRBD1 (6 bases). The V gene lost 1 base and the J gene lost 2 bases, with 10 bases spanning the gap. CDR1 is SGDLS and CDR2 is YYNGEE in the germline V gene. This CDR3 has 15 residues. Based on the CDR3 plus reference TRBV9 and TRBJ1-3, the full variable domain is DSGVTQTPKHLITATGQRVTLRCSPRSGDLSVYWYQQSLDQGLQFLIQYYNGEERAKGNILERFSAQQFPDLHSELNLSSLELGDSALYFCASSVQGTAGNTIYFGEGSWLTVV.

The chain is built from TRBV14 and TRBJ2-7, with D possibly matching TRBD2 (6 bases). Germline assignment: CDR1 SGHDN and CDR2 FVKESK. The CDR3 extends over 14 amino acids. The V end lost 4 bases, the J end lost 4 bases, and 14 bases lay between the germline ends. CDR3: CASSPTRRAYEQYF. CDR3 bases: TGTGCCAGCAGCCCTACAAGGAGGGCTTACGAGCAGTACTTC.

This chain links TRBV4-2 with TRBJ2-3; 8 bases map to TRBD2. The CDR3 length is 15 residues. The germline V gene encodes CDR1 LGHNA and CDR2 YNFKEQ. The V segment lost 1 base and the J segment 2 bases; nucleotides outside the gene matches: 2. The CDR3 coding sequence is TGTGCCAGCAGCCAAGGAGCGGGGGTCACAGATACGCAGTATTTT. It translates to CASSQGAGVTDTQYF.

The chain uses TRBV7-2 and TRBJ2-3; 16 nucleotides align to TRBD2. The V gene end was trimmed by 1 base and the J gene end by 4 bases; junction bases not matched to a gene: 8. This CDR3 region has 19 residues. In germline, CDR1 is SGHTA, CDR2 FQGNSA. The CDR3 nucleotides read TGTGCCAGCAGCTTAGGACAGGGACTAGCGGGGGGGCGGGCAGATACGCAGTATTTT. Its protein is CASSLGQGLAGGRADTQYF.

This clone has a single count. V usage is TRBV4-3 and J usage is TRBJ2-6; D possibly corresponds to TRBD1 (5 bases). CDR1 LGHNA and CDR2 YSLEER come from the germline V gene. The CDR3 length is 18 residues. The V end was cut by 0 bases, the J end by 2 bases, with 14 bases between. CDR3 coding DNA: TGCGCCAGCAGCCAAGATGTCTCAGGGTGGGCTGGGGCCAACGTCCTGACTTTC. It translates to CASSQDVSGWAGANVLTF.

The V call is TRBV5-4, the J call TRBJ1-1; 8 bases fit TRBD1. V trimming: 3 bases; J trimming: 1 base; junction bases outside the gene matches: 8. This CDR3 has 16 residues. Germline CDR1 and CDR2: SGHNT and YYREEE (reference sequence). This CDR3 reads CASSWGAGGPNTEAFF. The CDR3 region has the DNA TGTGCCAGCAGCTGGGGGGCAGGGGGCCCGAACACTGAAGCTTTCTTT.

The V gene is TRBV9, the J gene TRBJ1-2; 7 bases agree with TRBD1. V was pared by 3 bases and J by 7 bases, with 18 bases of the junction left unmatched. The germline V gene encodes CDR1 SGDLS and CDR2 YYNGEE. This CDR3 is 17 amino acids long. CDR3 in DNA: TGTGCCAGCAGCGCAACGTGGGGGACAGAAGGATCCTCTGGCTACACCTTC. This codes for CASSATWGTEGSSGYTF.

The J gene is TRBJ1-1, the V gene TRBV2; TRBD1 aligns across 8 bases. The CDR3 is 14 residues long. Trimming cost V 6 bases and J 5 bases; bases outside gene matches: 8. Germline-derived CDR1 and CDR2 are SNHLY and FYNNEI. As DNA, the CDR3 is TGTGCCAGCAGCGCTAACAGGGGGGGAACTGAAGCTTTCTTT. It codes for CASSANRGGTEAFF.

The chain uses TRBV4-1 and TRBJ2-1; TRBD2 matches at 8 bases. With V trimmed by 1 base and J by 6 bases, 8 bases remained unmatched. The CDR3 contains 16 residues. CDR1 and CDR2 from the germline V gene are MGHRA and YSYEKL. The chain's CDR3 is CASSQGLGGGFNEQFF. The CDR3 bases are TGCGCCAGCAGCCAAGGATTGGGCGGGGGGTTCAATGAGCAGTTCTTC.

The J gene is TRBJ1-1, the V gene TRBV10-3; TRBD1 aligns across 8 bases. V dropped 3 bases and J dropped 6; count of bases not matched to a gene: 6. This CDR3 region has 14 residues. Germline CDR1 ENHRY, CDR2 SYGVKD. The CDR3 DNA sequence: TGTGCCATCAGTGAAGACAGGGGTTGGCCTGAAGCTTTCTTT. This encodes CAISEDRGWPEAFF.

The chain is built from TRBV10-3 and TRBJ2-1; D remains ambiguous. V was pared by 2 bases and J by 7 bases, with 6 bases between. CDR1 and CDR2 from the germline V gene are ENHRY and SYGVKD. CDR3 length: 12 residues. This CDR3 is CAISETENEQFF. Here the CDR3 DNA reads TGTGCCATCAGTGAGACAGAAAATGAGCAGTTCTTC.

V usage is TRBV5-6 and J usage is TRBJ2-3; 12 positions agree with TRBD2. The CDR3 loop spans 16 amino acids. Germline CDR1 and CDR2: SGHDT and YYEEEE. Trimming at V came to 0 bases and at J to 6 bases, leaving 5 bases not matched to a gene. In nucleotides, the CDR3 is TGTGCCAGCAGCTTGGCACTAGCGGGGGGCTACGATACGCAGTATTTT. It encodes CASSLALAGGYDTQYF. The full variable domain, in which reference TRBV5-6 and TRBJ2-3 provide the parts outside the CDR3, is DAGVTQSPTHLIKTRGQQVTLRCSPKSGHDTVSWYQQALGQGPQFIFQYYEEEERQRGNFPDRFSGHQFPNYSSELNVNALLLGDSALYLCASSLALAGGYDTQYFGPGTRLTVL.

This clone occurred once. The chain recombines TRBV27 with TRBJ1-2; perhaps TRBD1 as D (5 bases). Germline CDR1 reads MNHEY; CDR2 reads SMNVEV (reference sequence). The CDR3 extends over 15 amino acids. Trimming pared 2 bases from V and 7 bases from J, leaving 17 bases between. Written as DNA, the CDR3 is TGTGCCAGCAGTTTACCTGGGGCGGGATCCTCTGGCTACACCTTC. It yields the protein CASSLPGAGSSGYTF.

The CDR3 region is CASSQVGLGSTEAFF. CDR3 DNA sequence: TGCGCCAGCAGCCAAGTGGGCCTGGGGAGCACTGAAGCTTTCTTT. This sequence joins TRBV4-1 and TRBJ1-1; D call uncertain. V was shortened by 1 base and J by 4 bases, with 13 bases between the two germline ends. The germline V gene has CDR1 MGHRA and CDR2 YSYEKL. CDR3 length: 15 amino acids.

This CDR3 is CASRAEWGPETQYF. The DNA of the CDR3 is TGTGCCAGCAGGGCTGAGTGGGGGCCAGAGACCCAGTACTTC. The chain employs TRBV5-4 and TRBJ2-5; TRBD1 is a possible D gene (6 bases). From germline, CDR1 is SGHNT and CDR2 YYREEE (reference sequence). CDR3 length: 14 residues. Trimming shortened V by 5 bases and J by 4 bases, and 15 bases separated the two germline ends.

This rearrangement joins TRBV18 to TRBJ1-1, with 7 bases that match TRBD1. J was trimmed by 7 bases and V by 4 bases; bases with no gene match: 6. The CDR3 is 13 amino acids. Germline loops: CDR1 KGHSH, CDR2 LQKENI. DNA for the CDR3: TGTGCCAGCTCACGACAGGGAGAAAGTGAAGCTTTCTTT. Its translation: CASSRQGESEAFF.

This clone has just a few counts. The V gene is TRBV5-4, the J gene TRBJ1-1; 7 positions match TRBD1. V lost 3 bases, J lost 1 base, and 3 bases stayed unmatched. This CDR3 is built from 14 residues. Germline V gene data show CDR1 as SGHNT and CDR2 as YYREEE (reference sequence). CDR3 nucleotides: TGTGCCAGCAGCTCGGGACAGCCGAACACTGAAGCTTTCTTT. It codes for CASSSGQPNTEAFF.

CDR3 sequence reads: CASSEGRVLLAFF. The CDR3 DNA reads as TGTGCCAGCAGTGAAGGCCGGGTCCTCTTGGCTTTCTTT. The chain employs TRBV6-1 and TRBJ1-1; D gene unclear. V lost 1 base and J 11 bases, leaving 14 bases between the germline ends. Germline values: CDR1 MNHNS, CDR2 SASEGT. CDR3 length equals 13 residues.

This chain uses TRBV6-5 with TRBJ1-1; tentative D call: TRBD1 (6 bases). The V gene's germline CDR1 is MNHEY and CDR2 SVGAGI. The CDR3 sequence is 13 residues long. V was pared by 2 bases and J by 7 bases, with 11 bases between. The CDR3 DNA reads TGTGCCAGCAGTTACGAGTACAGGGTTGAAGCTTTCTTT. Its translation: CASSYEYRVEAFF.